The 21 T cell receptor beta chains below were found in one sample sequenced in a study of blood T cells in healthy people across ages. A second PCR of about 6 to 12 cycles used a sample-barcoded 5' primer and a J-beta primer mix. One entry per CDR3 protein, called by TCRdb with MiXCR from the 5' RACE reads. The sample lists around 1.7 million distinct CDR3 sequences; roughly 27% were seen once. Sequencing used blood. The receptors here all came from a woman aged 30 to 39 in good health.

This clonotype was seen repeatedly, ten times or more. This chain uses TRBV28 with TRBJ2-1; D possibly corresponds to TRBD2 (5 bases). Trimming cost V 4 bases and J 2 bases, with 9 bases left between them. In germline, CDR1 is MDHEN, CDR2 SYDVKM. This CDR3 comprises 14 residues. The CDR3 spells CASSWTGTYNEQFF. In nucleotides, the CDR3 is TGTGCCAGCAGTTGGACCGGGACCTACAATGAGCAGTTCTTC.

The chain has TRBV7-9 and TRBJ2-1, with TRBD1 as a possible D gene (6 bases). Germline V gene sequence: CDR1 SEHNR, CDR2 FQNEAQ (reference sequence). The length of the CDR3 is 15 residues. V dropped 7 bases and J dropped 8 bases, with 21 bases sitting between them. The CDR3 nucleotides are TGTGCCAGCACCCCACCCTCCCGGACAGATCATGAGCAGTTCTTC. Amino acids: CASTPPSRTDHEQFF.

In regard to this clonotype: One base away lies a much larger clone, so this may be a sequencing read error. V usage is TRBV28 and J usage is TRBJ2-1; TRBD1 might be the D (5 bases). The end of the DNA is better explained by TRBJ2-7, so the J call may be wrong. Germline CDR1 is MDHEN and CDR2 is SYDVKM. The CDR3 consists of 14 residues. CDR3 DNA: TGTGCCAGCAGTCAGGGCCCCGCATACAATGAGCAGTACTTC. This translates into CASSQGPAYNEQYF.

This clonotype was seen only a few times. V is TRBV7-9 and J is TRBJ1-2, with D perhaps TRBD1 (5 bases). This CDR3 comprises 15 residues. Germline lookup yields CDR1 SEHNR and CDR2 FQNEAQ (reference sequence). V shed 6 bases and J shed 0 bases, with 14 bases lying between them. CDR3 DNA sequence: TGTGCCAGCAGACGTCCTGGGGGGACTAACTATGGCTACACCTTC. Translation: CASRRPGGTNYGYTF.

This chain joins TRBV21-1 and TRBJ1-5; TRBD1, the D gene given by the table, was not confirmed from the DNA. TRBV21-1 is a listed pseudogene. The CDR3 loop spans 17 amino acids. CDR3 DNA sequence: TGTGCCAGCAGCAAAGTCCGACCTGGACAGGGAAAACAGCCCCAGCATTTT. Residues: CASSKVRPGQGKQPQHF.

The rearrangement links TRBV18 to TRBJ1-1; a weak D match, TRBD1 (6 bases). Trimming removed 3 bases at V and 4 bases at J, with 21 bases between. Per the germline V gene, CDR1 is KGHSH and CDR2 is LQKENI. This CDR3 spans 17 amino acids. The CDR3 nucleotides read TGTGCCAGCTCACCTCCCGGGACAAGGGGTTTGGGCACTGAAGCTTTCTTT. This encodes CASSPPGTRGLGTEAFF.

With respect to this clonotype: Sequence at one end of the junction differs from germline and may be a read error. The rearrangement joins TRBV29-1 to TRBJ1-2, with 7 bases lining up with TRBD1. CDR3 length: 13 amino acids. Germline values: CDR1 SQVTM, CDR2 ANQGSEA. CDR3 coding DNA: TGCAACGTTGAGGGGGCTACGAACTATGGCTACACCTTC. Translating gives CNVEGATNYGYTF.

The chain joins TRBV28 to TRBJ1-2; 9 bases agree with TRBD1. V shed 2 bases and J 5 bases; nucleotides not matched to a gene: 3. The CDR3 length is 14 residues. The germline V gene encodes CDR1 MDHEN and CDR2 SYDVKM. In nucleotides, the CDR3 is TGTGCCAGCAGTTTAATTGGGACAGGGTATGGCTACACCTTC. As protein: CASSLIGTGYGYTF.

The chain recombines TRBV9 with TRBJ2-3, with a possible D match to TRBD1 (5 bases). Germline V CDR1 and CDR2: SGDLS, YYNGEE. The V end lost 0 bases, the J end lost 6 bases, and 14 bases lay between the germline ends. This CDR3 spans 15 amino acids. The CDR3 spells CASSVEAGYLDTQYF. The CDR3 bases are TGTGCCAGCAGCGTAGAGGCAGGGTATTTGGATACGCAGTATTTT.

The chain has TRBV6-6 and TRBJ2-2, with D unresolved. The CDR3 totals 16 residues. CDR1 is MNHNY, CDR2 SVGAGI, per germline (reference sequence). Trimming left V 6 bases short and J 1 base short, with 15 bases between. The CDR3 DNA is TGTGCCAGCAGACTACCGCAGGATTTGAACACCGGGGAGCTGTTTTTT. Translating gives CASRLPQDLNTGELFF.

This clonotype was recorded once. A read error may be the cause here, since a much bigger clone is one base away. The chain uses TRBV2 and TRBJ2-5; TRBD2 aligns across 10 bases. The CDR3 spans 13 residues. The germline V gene has CDR1 SNHLY and CDR2 FYNNEI. This CDR3 is CVSTSSGGETQYF. In DNA, the CDR3 is TGTGTCAGCACCTCTAGCGGGGGTGAGACCCAGTACTTC.

V usage is TRBV7-2 and J usage is TRBJ1-2, with 8 bases that match TRBD1. V trimming: 5 bases; J trimming: 4 bases; junction bases outside the gene matches: 6. CDR1 and CDR2 from the germline V gene are SGHTA and FQGNSA. This CDR3 is 14 amino acids long. The CDR3 DNA reads as TGTGCCAGCAGCGAGGGGACAGGTATCTATGGCTACACCTTC. Translation gives CASSEGTGIYGYTF.

This sequence joins TRBV5-1 and TRBJ1-4; 9 nucleotides agree with TRBD1. The CDR3 contains 14 residues. The germline V gene has CDR1 SGHRS and CDR2 YFSETQ. Trimming took 4 bases from V and 5 from J; bases not matched to a gene: 3. For the CDR3, the DNA is TGCGCCAGCAGCGACGGGACAGGGAATGAAAAACTGTTTTTT. It translates to CASSDGTGNEKLFF.

The chain joins TRBV7-9 to TRBJ2-3; 9 nucleotides match TRBD2. CDR3 length: 15 residues. V lost 5 bases and J lost 6; bases outside the gene matches: 9. Looked up from germline, CDR1 is SEHNR and CDR2 is FQNEAQ (reference sequence). CDR3 protein: CASSSLGGGADTQYF. The CDR3 DNA reads as TGTGCCAGCAGCAGCCTTGGCGGGGGGGCGGATACGCAGTATTTT. Full variable domain (remainder filled in from reference TRBV7-9 and TRBJ2-3): DTGVSQNPRHKITKRGQNVTFRCDPISEHNRLYWYRQTLGQGPEFLTYFQNEAQLEKSRLLSDRFSAERPKGSFSTLEIQRTEQGDSAMYLCASSSLGGGADTQYFGPGTRLTVL.

This chain uses TRBV12-5 with TRBJ2-6; D not certain. The CDR3 is 13 amino acids. CDR1 is LGHNT, CDR2 FRNRAP, per germline. The germline V and J ends were trimmed by 9 bases and 0 bases, with 6 bases remaining between them. CDR3 sequence reads: CARGPSGANVLTF. DNA for the CDR3: TGTGCTAGGGGTCCCTCTGGGGCCAACGTCCTGACTTTC.

This clonotype was seen many times. This chain connects TRBV15 to TRBJ2-5; D possibly matches TRBD1 or TRBD2 (5 bases each). Trimming took off 1 base at V and 4 bases at J, with 16 bases between the two ends. The germline V gene has CDR1 LNHNV and CDR2 YYDKDF (reference sequence). The CDR3 spans 16 residues. The CDR3 reads CATSRGAGTLSETQYF. For the CDR3, the DNA is TGTGCCACCAGCAGAGGGGCCGGGACGCTATCAGAGACCCAGTACTTC.

This clonotype was counted at least ten times. V is TRBV6-5 and J is TRBJ2-3; 10 bases are a match to TRBD2. V lost 7 bases and J lost 3; bases outside the gene matches: 10. Germline values: CDR1 MNHEY, CDR2 SVGAGI. The CDR3 runs to 16 residues. This chain's CDR3 is CASKPLTSGKTDTQYF. The CDR3 region has the DNA TGTGCCAGCAAGCCCCTTACTAGCGGGAAAACAGATACGCAGTATTTT.

This clonotype turned up a few times. This rearrangement joins TRBV5-1 to TRBJ2-5; D gene unclear. V was pared by 2 bases and J by 0 bases, with 17 bases between. The CDR3 totals 17 residues. From germline, CDR1 is SGHRS and CDR2 YFSETQ. The CDR3 DNA is TGCGCCAGCAGCTTCCATTGGGATAGCCGAAACCAAGAGACCCAGTACTTC. Translated: CASSFHWDSRNQETQYF.

This clonotype was detected only a few times. The chain links TRBV29-1 to TRBJ2-5; D possibly corresponds to TRBD2 (6 bases). Germline values: CDR1 SQVTM, CDR2 ANQGSEA. This CDR3 is built from 14 residues. This CDR3 is CSAGNHLTKETQYF. The CDR3, as DNA: TGCAGTGCGGGGAACCATCTGACCAAAGAGACCCAGTACTTC.

This clonotype was seen at least ten times. This rearrangement joins TRBV15 to TRBJ2-1; TRBD2 agrees at 8 bases. The CDR3 has 17 amino acids. J lost 0 bases, V lost 6 bases, and 10 bases had no gene match. Germline V gene data show CDR1 as LNHNV and CDR2 as YYDKDF (reference sequence). The CDR3 sequence: CATRFSLRGGSYNEQFF. CDR3 in DNA: TGTGCCACCAGGTTCTCCCTCCGGGGGGGCTCCTACAATGAGCAGTTCTTC.

This clonotype was detected ten times or more. V usage is TRBV6-4 and J usage is TRBJ2-5, with 10 bases that match TRBD1. With 4 bases clipped from V and 5 bases from J, the junction kept 16 bases outside the gene matches. Per the germline V gene, CDR1 is MRHNA and CDR2 is SNTAGT. The CDR3 consists of 18 residues. The CDR3 here is CASSAFASGTGAVETQYF. The CDR3 coding sequence is TGTGCCAGCAGTGCCTTCGCCTCTGGGACAGGGGCAGTGGAGACCCAGTACTTC.